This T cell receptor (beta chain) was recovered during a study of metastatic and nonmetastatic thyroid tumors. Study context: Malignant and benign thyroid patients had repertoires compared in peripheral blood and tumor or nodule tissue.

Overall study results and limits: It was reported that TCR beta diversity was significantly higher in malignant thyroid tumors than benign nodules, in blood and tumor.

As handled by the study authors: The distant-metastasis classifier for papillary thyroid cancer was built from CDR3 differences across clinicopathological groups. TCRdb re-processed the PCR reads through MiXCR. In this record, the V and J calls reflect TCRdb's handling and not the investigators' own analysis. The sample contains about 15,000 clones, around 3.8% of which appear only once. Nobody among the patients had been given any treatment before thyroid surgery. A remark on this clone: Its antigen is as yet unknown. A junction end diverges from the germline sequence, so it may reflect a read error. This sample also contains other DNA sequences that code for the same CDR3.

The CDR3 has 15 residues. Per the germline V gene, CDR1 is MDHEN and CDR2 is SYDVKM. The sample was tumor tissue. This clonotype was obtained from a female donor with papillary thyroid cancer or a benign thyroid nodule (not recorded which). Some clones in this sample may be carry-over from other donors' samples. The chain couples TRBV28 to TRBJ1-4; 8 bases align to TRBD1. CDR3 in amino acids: CASSFTGGTNEKLFF. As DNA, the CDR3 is TGTGCCAGCAGTTTTACAGGGGGGACTAATGAGAAACTTTTTTTT.